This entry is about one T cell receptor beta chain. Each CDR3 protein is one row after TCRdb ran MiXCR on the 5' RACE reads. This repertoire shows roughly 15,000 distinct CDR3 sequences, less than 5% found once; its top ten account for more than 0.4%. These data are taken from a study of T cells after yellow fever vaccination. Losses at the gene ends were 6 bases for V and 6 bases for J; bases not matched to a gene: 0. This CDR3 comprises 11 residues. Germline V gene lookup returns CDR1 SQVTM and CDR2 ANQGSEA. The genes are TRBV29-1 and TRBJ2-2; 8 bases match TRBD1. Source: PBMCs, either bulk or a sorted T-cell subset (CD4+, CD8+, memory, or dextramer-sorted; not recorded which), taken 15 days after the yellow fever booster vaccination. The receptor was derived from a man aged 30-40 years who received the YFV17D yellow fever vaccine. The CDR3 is CSVQGAGELFF. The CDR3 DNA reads TGCAGCGTACAGGGGGCCGGGGAGCTGTTTTTT.